This section outlines one T cell receptor (beta chain) sequence together with its context. Its antigen is currently unknown. Sequencing was performed with immunoSEQ multiplex PCR; in TCRdb, only in-frame clones are kept and a portion is missing. The table has under 110,000 clones, around 85% seen once. Chemo-refractory metastatic non-small-cell lung cancer patients were treated with focal radiation plus CTLA-4 blockade with ipilimumab. This entry belongs to a study of radiotherapy plus CTLA-4 blockade in lung cancer. Study background: Objective responses arose in approximately 17% of patients, and approximately 31% experienced disease control. General observations from the study: Alongside interferon-beta, early blood T cell clone dynamics were reportedly the best predictor of response.

Germline V gives CDR1 LGHNA, CDR2 YSLEER. The V end lost 3 bases, the J end lost 0 bases, and 12 bases lay between the germline ends. The CDR3 loop spans 16 amino acids. The receptor was isolated from a human donor with non-small cell lung cancer that progressed on radiotherapy plus ipilimumab. Some clones in this sample may be carry-over from other donors' samples. Sequencing was performed on peripheral blood, taken from a patient treated with radiotherapy plus ipilimumab. The rearrangement uses TRBV4-3 and TRBJ2-1; D may be TRBD2 (5 bases). The DNA of the CDR3 is TGCGCCAGCAGCCATCTAGCCGTTAGCTCCTACAATGAGCAGTTCTTC. Translating it yields CASSHLAVSSYNEQFF.